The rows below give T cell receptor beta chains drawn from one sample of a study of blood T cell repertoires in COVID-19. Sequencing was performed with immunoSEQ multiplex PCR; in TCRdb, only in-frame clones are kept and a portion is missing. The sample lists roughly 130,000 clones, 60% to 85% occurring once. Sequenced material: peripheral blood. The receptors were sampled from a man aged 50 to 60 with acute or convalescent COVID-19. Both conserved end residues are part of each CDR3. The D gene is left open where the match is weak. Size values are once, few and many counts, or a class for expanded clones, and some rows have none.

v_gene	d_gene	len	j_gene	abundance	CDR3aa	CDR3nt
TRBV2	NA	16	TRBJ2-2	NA	CASSEVGGRGTGELFF	TGTGCCAGCAGTGAGGTCGGGGGGCGCGGAACCGGGGAGCTGTTTTTT
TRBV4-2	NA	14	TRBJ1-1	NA	CASSPKAGDTEAFF	TGTGCCAGCAGCCCAAAGGCGGGGGACACTGAAGCTTTCTTT
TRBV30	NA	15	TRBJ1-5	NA	CAWRGQTLSNQPQHF	TGTGCCTGGAGAGGACAGACGCTTAGCAATCAGCCCCAGCATTTT
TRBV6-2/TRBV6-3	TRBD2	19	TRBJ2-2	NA	CASSYSRLAGGPDTGELFF	TGTGCCAGCAGTTACAGTCGGCTAGCGGGGGGGCCAGACACCGGGGAGCTGTTTTTT
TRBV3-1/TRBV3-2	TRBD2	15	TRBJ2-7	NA	CASSQGMGLTYEQYF	TGTGCCAGCAGCCAAGGGATGGGACTAACCTACGAGCAGTACTTC
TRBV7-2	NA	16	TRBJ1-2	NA	CASSLGGGEGNYGYTF	TGTGCCAGCAGCTTAGGCGGGGGGGAGGGAAACTATGGCTACACCTTC
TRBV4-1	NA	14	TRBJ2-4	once	CASSPASSANIQYF	TGCGCCAGCAGCCCCGCCTCTAGCGCAAACATTCAGTACTTC
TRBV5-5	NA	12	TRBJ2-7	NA	CASSLYSYEQYF	TGTGCCAGCAGCTTGTATTCCTACGAGCAGTACTTC
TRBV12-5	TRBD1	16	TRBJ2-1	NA	CASGFMTGSSYNEQFF	TGTGCTAGTGGTTTCATGACAGGGAGCTCCTACAATGAGCAGTTCTTC
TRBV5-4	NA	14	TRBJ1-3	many	CASSLDLGGNTIYF	TGTGCCAGCAGCTTGGACCTCGGTGGAAACACCATATATTTT
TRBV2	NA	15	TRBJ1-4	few	CASTADSATNEKLFF	TGTGCCAGCACCGCGGACAGTGCAACTAATGAAAAACTGTTTTTT
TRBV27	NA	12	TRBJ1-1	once	CASSFRGTEAFF	TGTGCCAGCAGTTTCCGGGGGACTGAAGCTTTCTTT
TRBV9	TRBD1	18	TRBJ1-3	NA	CASSPKGQRGASGNTIYF	TGTGCCAGCAGCCCGAAGGGACAGAGGGGGGCCTCTGGAAACACCATATATTTT
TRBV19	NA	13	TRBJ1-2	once	CATRQDPNYGYTF	TGTGCCACGCGACAGGATCCTAACTATGGCTACACCTTC
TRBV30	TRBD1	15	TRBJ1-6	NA	CAWTIKTGGNSPLHF	TGTGCCTGGACCATCAAGACAGGGGGAAATTCACCCCTCCACTTT
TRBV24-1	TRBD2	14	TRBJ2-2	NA	CATSDRGDTGELFF	TGTGCCACCAGTGATCGGGGGGACACCGGGGAGCTGTTTTTT
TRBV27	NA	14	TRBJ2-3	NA	CASSIGRGTDTQYF	TGTGCCAGCAGTATAGGCAGGGGCACAGATACGCAGTATTTT
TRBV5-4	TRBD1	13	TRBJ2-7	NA	CASSPTGSYEQYF	TGTGCCAGCAGCCCGACAGGGTCCTACGAGCAGTACTTC
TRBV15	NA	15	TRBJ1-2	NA	CATSRDVGGGVSCTF	TGTGCCACCAGCAGAGATGTTGGGGGAGGGGTAAGCTGCACCTTC
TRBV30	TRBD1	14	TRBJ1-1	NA	CAWSSGQGWTEAFF	TGTGCCTGGAGTTCCGGACAGGGATGGACTGAAGCTTTCTTT
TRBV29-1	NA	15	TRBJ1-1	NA	CSVEVSRTVRTEAFF	TGCAGCGTTGAAGTCAGCCGGACAGTGAGGACTGAAGCTTTCTTT
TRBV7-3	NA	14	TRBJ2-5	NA	CASSLSRDQETQYF	TGTGCCAGCAGCTTAAGCAGGGACCAAGAGACCCAGTACTTC
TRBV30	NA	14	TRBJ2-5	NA	CAWRGLDYQETQYF	TGTGCCTGGAGGGGACTCGATTATCAAGAGACCCAGTACTTC
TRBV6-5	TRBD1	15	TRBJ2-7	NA	CASTPLGTGVSEQYF	TGTGCCAGCACCCCGCTCGGGACAGGGGTCTCCGAGCAGTACTTC
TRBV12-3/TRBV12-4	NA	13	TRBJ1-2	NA	CASHRTSNYGYTF	TGTGCCAGTCACAGGACCTCTAACTATGGCTACACCTTC
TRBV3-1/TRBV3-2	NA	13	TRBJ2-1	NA	CASSFDKYNEQFF	TGTGCCAGCAGCTTTGACAAGTACAATGAGCAGTTCTTC
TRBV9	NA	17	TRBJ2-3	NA	CASSVGQGATGSDTQYF	TGTGCCAGCAGCGTAGGCCAAGGGGCCACGGGCTCAGATACGCAGTATTTT
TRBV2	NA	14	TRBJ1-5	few	CASSEDRVPQPQHF	TGTGCCAGCAGTGAAGACAGGGTTCCACAGCCCCAGCATTTT
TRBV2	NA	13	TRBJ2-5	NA	CASSDRDQETQYF	TGTGCCAGCAGTGACAGGGATCAAGAGACCCAGTACTTC
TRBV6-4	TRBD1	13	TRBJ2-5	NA	CASSGDRGQTQYF	TGTGCCAGCAGTGGAGACAGGGGACAGACCCAGTACTTC
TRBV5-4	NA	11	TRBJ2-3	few	CASGGIDTQYF	TGTGCCAGCGGCGGGATAGATACGCAGTATTTT
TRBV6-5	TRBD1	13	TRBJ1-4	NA	CASSQGQGEKLFF	TGTGCCAGCAGCCAGGGACAGGGGGAAAAACTGTTTTTT
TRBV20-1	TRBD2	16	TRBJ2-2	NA	CSASRTTSGGTGELFF	TGCAGTGCTAGTCGAACTACTAGCGGGGGTACCGGGGAGCTGTTTTTT
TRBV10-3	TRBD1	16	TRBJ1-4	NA	CAISRTGQPSEEKLFF	TGTGCCATCAGTAGGACAGGGCAACCTTCAGAGGAAAAACTGTTTTTT
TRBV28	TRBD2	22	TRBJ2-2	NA	CASSLRFWTSGGPRTGTGELFF	TGTGCCAGCAGTTTAAGGTTTTGGACTAGCGGGGGCCCTAGGACGGGGACCGGGGAGCTGTTTTTT
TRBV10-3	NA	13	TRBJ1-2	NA	CAISPEENYGYTF	TGTGCCATCAGTCCGGAGGAGAACTATGGCTACACCTTC
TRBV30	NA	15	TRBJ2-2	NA	CAWSAILGVTGELFF	TGTGCCTGGAGTGCGATCCTCGGGGTCACCGGGGAGCTGTTTTTT
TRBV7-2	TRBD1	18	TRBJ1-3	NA	CASSFSTGAQSSGNTIYF	TGTGCCAGCAGCTTTTCGACAGGGGCTCAGAGCTCTGGAAACACCATATATTTT
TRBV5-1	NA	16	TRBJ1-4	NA	CASSLANSATNEKLFF	TGCGCCAGCAGCTTGGCGAACAGTGCAACTAATGAAAAACTGTTTTTT
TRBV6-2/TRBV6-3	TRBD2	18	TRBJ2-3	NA	CASSAGLAGDPRGDTQYF	TGTGCCAGCAGTGCCGGACTAGCGGGGGATCCTCGGGGAGATACGCAGTATTTT
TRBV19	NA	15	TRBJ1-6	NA	CASSINQGLDSPLHF	TGTGCCAGTAGTATAAATCAGGGGCTTGATTCACCCCTCCACTTT
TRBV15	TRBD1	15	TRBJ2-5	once	CATSRGGTGPETQYF	TGTGCCACCAGCAGAGGAGGGACAGGGCCCGAGACCCAGTACTTC
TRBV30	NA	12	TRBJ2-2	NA	CAWSVNSVELFF	TGTGCCTGGAGTGTCAATAGCGTGGAGCTGTTTTTT
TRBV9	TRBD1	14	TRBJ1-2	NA	CASSGGQGRDGYTF	TGTGCCAGCAGCGGGGGACAGGGGAGAGATGGCTACACCTTC
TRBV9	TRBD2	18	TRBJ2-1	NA	CASSVLPSGGSVYNEQFF	TGTGCCAGCAGCGTGTTACCTAGCGGGGGGTCAGTCTACAATGAGCAGTTCTTC
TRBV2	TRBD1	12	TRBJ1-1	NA	CATRDRNTEAFF	TGTGCCACCAGGGACAGGAACACTGAAGCTTTCTTT
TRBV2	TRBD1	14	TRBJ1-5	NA	CASSAGTGEASQHF	TGTGCCAGCAGTGCGGGGACAGGGGAAGCGTCCCAGCATTTT
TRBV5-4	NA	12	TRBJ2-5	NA	CAQGYELETQYF	TGTGCTCAGGGGTACGAGTTAGAGACCCAGTACTTC
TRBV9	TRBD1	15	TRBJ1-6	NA	CASSLHRGGLSPLHF	TGTGCCAGCAGCCTACACAGAGGGGGCCTTTCACCCCTCCACTTT
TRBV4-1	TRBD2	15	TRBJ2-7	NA	CASSHTSGGYYEQYF	TGCGCCAGCAGTCATACTAGCGGGGGTTACTACGAGCAGTACTTC
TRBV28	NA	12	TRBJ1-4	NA	CASRLSDEKLFF	TGTGCCAGCAGGCTCTCGGATGAAAAACTGTTTTTT